Each of the 24 T cell receptor beta chains below was sequenced from the same sample in a study of cytomegalovirus exposure and HLA in healthy donors. PCR primers comprised 60 Vbeta and 13 Jbeta primers. Data came from immunoSEQ multiplex PCR; TCRdb stores just in-frame clones and leaves some out. The sample holds 200,000 or so clones, more than 70% seen once. The sample was PBMCs. Every receptor here comes from a boy between 5 and 17 years old in good health and CMV-seronegative.

The chain links TRBV27 to TRBJ1-6, with 10 positions matching TRBD1. Germline CDR1 MNHEY, CDR2 SMNVEV (reference sequence). The V and J ends lost 1 base and 4 bases, in that order; junction bases with no gene match: 4. The CDR3 totals 17 residues. This CDR3 is CASSLWTGGWYNSPLHF. The CDR3 nucleotides are TGTGCCAGCAGTTTATGGACAGGGGGTTGGTATAATTCACCCCTCCACTTT.

The chain couples TRBV7-2 to TRBJ2-1; D uncertain. CDR1 is SGHTA, CDR2 FQGNSA, per germline. The CDR3 is made up of 15 amino acids. Trimming took off 5 bases at V and 0 bases at J, with 11 bases between the two ends. The CDR3 region is CASSLSSYSYNEQFF. The CDR3 DNA sequence: TGTGCCAGCAGCCTTTCGAGTTACTCCTACAATGAGCAGTTCTTC.

The rearrangement joins TRBV28 to TRBJ2-1; TRBD2 matches at 8 bases. This CDR3 comprises 11 residues. The germline V gene has CDR1 MDHEN and CDR2 SYDVKM. J lost 7 bases, V lost 8 bases, and 1 base had no gene match. The CDR3 DNA sequence: TGTGCCAGCGGGACTAGAAATGAGCAGTTCTTC. Protein: CASGTRNEQFF.

The rearrangement links TRBV28 to TRBJ2-5, with 9 bases matching TRBD1. The J segment lost 4 bases and the V segment lost 6 bases, leaving 9 bases of the junction unmatched. The CDR3 totals 15 residues. Germline V gives CDR1 MDHEN, CDR2 SYDVKM. The CDR3 spells CASRNTGGGIETQYF. CDR3 nucleotide sequence: TGTGCCAGCAGGAACACAGGGGGCGGGATAGAGACCCAGTACTTC.

This clone has only a few counts. The CDR3 region is CASSYLKTEAFF. The CDR3 DNA reads TGTGCCAGCAGTTACCTTAAAACTGAAGCTTTCTTT. The chain has TRBV6-6 and TRBJ1-1; D gene ambiguous. Trimming took 2 bases from V and 5 from J, leaving 6 bases between them. CDR3 length: 12 amino acids. Germline V gene sequence: CDR1 MNHNY, CDR2 SVGAGI (reference sequence).

This chain joins TRBV5-1 and TRBJ2-7; 7 bases fit TRBD1. The CDR3 has 13 residues. Germline V gene sequence: CDR1 SGHRS, CDR2 YFSETQ. Trimming took 4 bases from V and 2 from J; bases not matched to a gene: 3. The CDR3 nucleotides read TGCGCCAGCAGCCCGGGACAGACCTACGAGCAGTACTTC. It codes for CASSPGQTYEQYF. The full variable domain, rest sourced from reference TRBV5-1 and TRBJ2-7, is KAGVTQTPRYLIKTRGQQVTLSCSPISGHRSVSWYQQTPGQGLQFLFEYFSETQRNKGNFPGRFSGRQFSNSRSEMNVSTLELGDSALYLCASSPGQTYEQYFGPGTRLTVT.

This sequence joins TRBV5-6 and TRBJ2-5; TRBD1 agrees at 12 bases. Germline assignment: CDR1 SGHDT and CDR2 YYEEEE. This CDR3 region has 17 residues. V was pared by 4 bases and J by 4 bases, with 11 bases of the junction left unmatched. The CDR3 reads CASSRVRDRGRRETQYF. In DNA form, the CDR3 reads TGTGCCAGCAGCAGAGTACGGGACAGGGGGCGCAGAGAGACCCAGTACTTC. The whole variable domain, filled in from reference TRBV5-6 and TRBJ2-5, reads DAGVTQSPTHLIKTRGQQVTLRCSPKSGHDTVSWYQQALGQGPQFIFQYYEEEERQRGNFPDRFSGHQFPNYSSELNVNALLLGDSALYLCASSRVRDRGRRETQYFGPGTRLLVL.

This chain links TRBV29-1 with TRBJ2-1; D unresolved. Trimming stripped 0 bases from V and 8 bases from J, with 8 bases between. CDR1 is SQVTM, CDR2 ANQGSEA, per germline. The CDR3 extends over 12 amino acids. CDR3 sequence (DNA): TGCAGCGTTGAAGACAGGTTCGATGAGCAGTTCTTC. It translates to CSVEDRFDEQFF.

The chain couples TRBV5-4 to TRBJ1-1; D unclear. Germline loops: CDR1 SGHNT, CDR2 YYREEE (reference sequence). V lost 4 bases to trimming and J lost 0 bases, with 10 bases between them. The CDR3 totals 14 residues. The CDR3 sequence is CASSGDGVNTEAFF. In nucleotides, the CDR3 is TGTGCCAGCAGCGGTGACGGGGTGAACACTGAAGCTTTCTTT.

This chain joins TRBV4-3 and TRBJ1-5, with D possibly TRBD1 on 5 matching bases. There are 15 residues in the CDR3. The V and J ends lost 0 bases and 6 bases respectively, with 12 bases between them. In germline, CDR1 is LGHNA, CDR2 YSLEER. DNA for the CDR3: TGCGCCAGCAGCCAAGATTTTTCAGGGTCTCAGCCCCAGCATTTT. Protein sequence: CASSQDFSGSQPQHF.

The chain joins TRBV7-9 to TRBJ1-2; tentatively, D is TRBD1 (5 bases). With 3 bases removed from V and 2 bases from J, the gap between germline ends came to 13 bases. The germline V gene has CDR1 SEHNR and CDR2 FQNEAQ (reference sequence). This CDR3 region has 15 residues. CDR3 in DNA: TGTGCCAGCAGCTTCCCCCCAGGGCCGAACTATGGCTACACCTTC. Amino acids: CASSFPPGPNYGYTF.

The chain carries TRBV7-9 and TRBJ2-1; 9 bases are shared with TRBD1. V lost 3 bases and J lost 4; bases outside the gene matches: 4. From germline, CDR1 is SEHNR and CDR2 FQNEAQ (reference sequence). This CDR3 contains 15 residues. This chain's CDR3 is CASSFRDRDYNEQFF. DNA for the CDR3: TGTGCCAGCAGCTTTCGGGACAGGGATTACAATGAGCAGTTCTTC.

The CDR3 nucleotides read TGCGCCAGCAGGAGGGACAGAGCCGGAGCTACGCAGTATTTT. Its translation: CASRRDRAGATQYF. The chain links TRBV5-1 to TRBJ2-3, with 7 bases matching TRBD1. The CDR3 covers 14 residues. Germline CDR1 and CDR2: SGHRS and YFSETQ. Trimming removed 5 bases from V and 8 bases from J; junction bases left unmatched: 11.

The V call is TRBV4-1, the J call TRBJ1-5; weak D call: TRBD1 (6 bases). The V and J ends lost 6 bases and 6 bases respectively, with 15 bases between them. The CDR3 has 14 amino acids. CDR1 is MGHRA and CDR2 is YSYEKL in the germline V gene. This chain's CDR3 is CASSPLQGSQPQHF. The DNA of the CDR3 is TGCGCCAGCAGTCCGCTACAGGGAAGTCAGCCCCAGCATTTT.

V usage is TRBV7-6 and J usage is TRBJ2-1, with D perhaps matching TRBD2 (6 bases). With 6 bases removed from V and 7 bases from J, the gap between germline ends came to 25 bases. The CDR3 length is 17 residues. CDR1 is SGHVS and CDR2 is FNYEAQ in the germline V gene. For the CDR3, the DNA is TGTGCCAGCAGTCCAATTAGCGGTGCGACAGTTGGGAATGAGCAGTTCTTC. This gives the protein CASSPISGATVGNEQFF. The full variable domain, with the rest looked up from reference TRBV7-6 and TRBJ2-1, is GAGVSQSPRYKVTKRGQDVALRCDPISGHVSLYWYRQALGQGPEFLTYFNYEAQQDKSGLPNDRFSAERPEGSISTLTIQRTEQRDSAMYRCASSPISGATVGNEQFFGPGTRLTVL.

CDR3 bases: TGCGCCAGCAGCCAACAGGGGGGACGGATGAAAAAACTGTTTTTT. It yields the protein CASSQQGGRMKKLFF. The chain combines TRBV4-3 with TRBJ1-4; 7 nucleotides agree with TRBD1. The trim removed 2 bases at V and 9 bases at J, leaving 9 bases unmatched. Per germline, CDR1 LGHNA and CDR2 YSLEER. This CDR3 region has 15 residues.

This sequence joins TRBV9 and TRBJ2-1, with 12 bases matching TRBD2. CDR1 and CDR2 (germline): SGDLS, YYNGEE. Trimming at V came to 0 bases and at J to 3 bases, leaving 7 bases not matched to a gene. The CDR3 spans 18 residues. CDR3 loop: CASSVEARTSGIYNEQFF. In nucleotides, the CDR3 is TGTGCCAGCAGCGTAGAGGCACGGACTAGCGGGATCTACAATGAGCAGTTCTTC.

The chain carries TRBV29-1 and TRBJ1-1; the D gene is possibly TRBD1 (6 bases). Germline CDR1 reads SQVTM; CDR2 reads ANQGSEA. V lost 7 bases and J 8 bases, leaving 17 bases between the germline ends. This CDR3 has 12 residues. The CDR3 protein is CSAPTGAGEAFF. Written as DNA, the CDR3 is TGCAGCGCACCGACAGGTGCAGGAGAAGCTTTCTTT.

This clone was found a few times. This chain joins TRBV6-6 and TRBJ2-2; D ambiguous. The CDR3 has 14 residues. Germline V lookup: CDR1 MNHNY, CDR2 SVGAGI (reference sequence). V lost 6 bases and J lost 5, with 13 bases in between. The CDR3: CASSPTAVTGELFF. CDR3 in DNA: TGTGCCAGCAGCCCTACCGCGGTAACCGGGGAGCTGTTTTTT.

The V and J genes are TRBV25-1 and TRBJ2-7; 8 bases agree with TRBD1. V lost 5 bases and J lost 3; bases outside the gene matches: 6. CDR3 length equals 14 residues. The germline V gene has CDR1 MGHDK and CDR2 SYGVNS. The CDR3 loop is CASSPAGQGYEQYF. CDR3 DNA sequence: TGTGCCAGCAGTCCTGCAGGACAGGGCTACGAGCAGTACTTC.

Comment on this clone: Other DNA sequences in this sample translate to the same CDR3. The chain carries TRBV9 and TRBJ2-1; TRBD2 matches at 10 bases. CDR3 length equals 14 residues. Trimming took 2 bases from V and 4 from J; bases not matched to a gene: 0. Germline V CDR1 and CDR2: SGDLS, YYNGEE. CDR3 sequence reads: CASSVGLAYNEQFF. DNA for the CDR3: TGTGCCAGCAGCGTGGGACTAGCGTACAATGAGCAGTTCTTC.

This chain uses TRBV7-2 with TRBJ1-1; the match to TRBD1 covers 8 bases. The CDR3 has 16 residues. Germline assignment: CDR1 SGHTA and CDR2 FQGNSA. V trimming: 5 bases; J trimming: 6 bases; junction bases outside the gene matches: 14. The CDR3 sequence: CASSLDRAGAIAEAFF. CDR3 DNA sequence: TGTGCCAGCAGCCTGGACAGGGCGGGGGCTATCGCTGAAGCTTTCTTT.

The chain links TRBV5-1 to TRBJ2-5; 9 bases agree with TRBD1. The CDR3 totals 17 residues. V shed 2 bases, J shed 5 bases, and the junction held 13 bases outside the gene matches. Germline V gene sequence: CDR1 SGHRS, CDR2 YFSETQ. The CDR3 is CASSLAAGPTGGETQYF. In nucleotides, the CDR3 is TGCGCCAGCAGCTTAGCGGCCGGTCCGACAGGGGGTGAGACCCAGTACTTC.

This clone was picked up a small number of times. V is TRBV2 and J is TRBJ2-3; TRBD2 agrees at 11 bases. V dropped 6 bases and J dropped 4; count of bases not matched to a gene: 6. The CDR3 totals 15 residues. From germline, CDR1 is SNHLY and CDR2 FYNNEI. Here the CDR3 DNA reads TGTGCCAGCAGGGCTAGCGGGGGGTTGGCAGATACGCAGTATTTT. Translated, it gives CASRASGGLADTQYF.